This T cell receptor beta chain was profiled in a study of PD-1 blockade in classical Hodgkin lymphoma. Looking at the study overall: Nivolumab was given intravenously to patients at 3 mg/kg every 2 weeks.

About this clone itself: Its specificity is unknown.

CDR1 is SGHNT, CDR2 YYREEE, per germline (reference sequence). This CDR3 has 13 amino acids. J gave up 7 bases and V 2 bases, and 5 bases lay outside the gene matches. Specified time point: cycle 4 day 1 (C4D1), after less than 7 weeks of nivolumab. Every patient experienced relapse after autologous stem cell transplantation, and brentuximab vedotin exposure varied. CD8+ T cell isolation from thawed PBMCs was performed by magnetic negative selection. Best outcomes ranged across complete response, partial response and progressive disease. Study results and caveats: Baseline TCR diversity was reportedly lower in newly diagnosed patients than healthy donors.

Method: immunoSEQ multiplex PCR; TCRdb's copy keeps in-frame clones and lacks some. The sample lists about 21,000 clones, roughly 84% occurring once. The rearrangement joins TRBV5-4 to TRBJ1-1; 7 nucleotides agree with TRBD1. The input for sequencing was CD8+ T cells from blood, taken before the fourth cycle of nivolumab. The receptor comes from a human donor with classical Hodgkin lymphoma. CDR3 sequence: CASSFLGGLEAFF. The DNA for the CDR3 is TGTGCCAGCAGCTTTTTAGGGGGCCTTGAAGCTTTCTTT.